The clone carrying this TCR beta chain came up many times. Its target is not known. Unsorted libraries were prepared from 2 million PBMCs that had been stored at -80 C. The source of the sample is a study of neurological immune-mediated disorders. One entry per CDR3 protein results from TCRdb running MiXCR on the 5' RACE reads. Of approximately 77,000 distinct CDR3 sequences listed, around 9.9% were seen once; the top ten hold about 1.7%. The V gene's germline CDR1 is DFQATT and CDR2 SNEGSKA (reference sequence). The CDR3 is made up of 13 amino acids. Trimming cost V 3 bases and J 3 bases, with 8 bases left between them. Notes on the study in general: Expansion of TCR clones was greatest in HTLV-1-associated myelopathy and smallest in multiple sclerosis, where it fell below that of healthy controls.

This sequence originates from a man aged 50-60 years in good health. The V gene is TRBV20-1, the J gene TRBJ2-2; the D gene could be TRBD1 or TRBD2 (5 bases each). The sample taken for sequencing was PBMCs. As DNA, the CDR3 is TGCAGTGCTAGCGGGACCCACACCGGGGAGCTGTTTTTT. It translates to CSASGTHTGELFF.